Presented here are 32 T cell receptor beta chains from one specimen sequenced in a study of T cell responses to AZD1222 COVID-19 vaccine listed by TCRdb under 2021. To prepare the library, the immunoSEQ multiplex PCR assay was applied. Entries here come from immuneACCESS through TCRdb and include only in-frame sequences with V and J called. Some clones fail to appear in such tables; in the studies checked, an unresolved V gene covers under half of the shortfall, and the cause of the remainder is unknown. The sample profile shows 100,000 or so clones; around nine tenths of them were found once. Under 4% of the sample lies in the top ten. The time point label for this specimen denotes: baseline before first vaccination. The sample was peripheral blood, taken on day 0 of AZD1222 vaccination. These receptors all stem from an adult in good health.

The sample holds a few counts of this clone. The chain uses TRBV19 and TRBJ2-7, with 9 positions matching TRBD2. Germline V lookup: CDR1 LNHDA, CDR2 SQIVND (reference sequence). This CDR3 spans 14 amino acids. After removal of 6 bases from V and 1 base from J, the junction contained 4 bases not matched to a gene. CDR3 bases: TGTGCCAGTAGGACGACTAGCGGATCCTACGAGCAGTACTTC. It translates to CASRTTSGSYEQYF.

V and J are TRBV19 and TRBJ1-5, with D unclear. The V end was cut by 5 bases, the J end by 4 bases, with 6 bases between. Germline V gives CDR1 LNHDA, CDR2 SQIVND (reference sequence). This CDR3 has 12 residues. CDR3 bases: TGTGCCAGTAGTTTCCTTAATCAGCCCCAGCATTTT. Translation: CASSFLNQPQHF.

V and J are TRBV6-1 and TRBJ2-5; D remains ambiguous. The germline V gene has CDR1 MNHNS and CDR2 SASEGT. This CDR3 has 16 amino acids. The V gene lost 0 bases and the J gene lost 2 bases, with 13 bases spanning the gap. CDR3 protein: CASSEARFPGQETQYF. In nucleotides, the CDR3 is TGTGCCAGCAGTGAAGCGAGGTTCCCTGGGCAAGAGACCCAGTACTTC.

V gene TRBV4-2 combines with J gene TRBJ1-1; maybe TRBD1 (5 bases). V lost 0 bases to trimming and J lost 4 bases, with 18 bases between them. Germline V CDR1 and CDR2: LGHNA, YNFKEQ. The CDR3 has 17 residues. Here the CDR3 DNA reads TGTGCCAGCAGCCAAGATCTCGGGGGTCCACGCAGCACTGAAGCTTTCTTT. It translates to CASSQDLGGPRSTEAFF.

For this clone: The sample contains more than one DNA sequence encoding this CDR3. The rearrangement uses TRBV7-9 and TRBJ1-1; TRBD1 matches 7 bases. The CDR3 has 14 amino acids. V was clipped by 3 bases and J by 0 bases; unmatched bases: 1. Germline V gives CDR1 SEHNR, CDR2 FQNEAQ (reference sequence). CDR3 nucleotide sequence: TGTGCCAGCAGCTTGGGACAGCTGAACACTGAAGCTTTCTTT. This encodes CASSLGQLNTEAFF.

Only one count was recorded for this clone. The V gene is TRBV19, the J gene TRBJ2-4; D assignment may be TRBD1 or TRBD2 (5 bases each). The V and J ends lost 5 bases and 8 bases respectively, with 13 bases between them. The V gene's germline CDR1 is LNHDA and CDR2 SQIVND (reference sequence). This CDR3 is built from 13 residues. CDR3 sequence (DNA): TGTGCCAGTAGTCTCGGGGCCAGGGACATTCAGTACTTC. This codes for CASSLGARDIQYF.

V is TRBV25-1 and J is TRBJ1-3; D is unclear. This CDR3 has 14 residues. The germline V and J ends were trimmed by 6 bases and 0 bases, with 9 bases remaining between them. The germline CDR1 and CDR2 sequences are MGHDK and SYGVNS. The CDR3 loop is CASRDLGSGNTIYF. The CDR3 bases are TGTGCCAGCAGAGACCTCGGCTCTGGAAACACCATATATTTT.

The V call is TRBV11-1, the J call TRBJ1-1; weak D call: TRBD1 (5 bases). Looked up from germline, CDR1 is SGHAT and CDR2 is FQDESV (reference sequence). The CDR3 sequence is 15 residues long. V was pared by 4 bases and J by 0 bases, with 12 bases between. The CDR3 DNA reads as TGTGCCAGCAGCTCCTCCGGGACGGTGAACACTGAAGCTTTCTTT. It encodes CASSSSGTVNTEAFF.

The chain uses TRBV5-4 and TRBJ2-3; 7 positions match TRBD2. CDR1 is SGHNT, CDR2 YYREEE, per germline (reference sequence). The V and J ends lost 4 bases and 0 bases, in that order; junction bases with no gene match: 5. This CDR3 region has 15 residues. The CDR3 is CASSRWGGSTDTQYF. In DNA, the CDR3 is TGTGCCAGCAGCCGGTGGGGGGGGAGCACAGATACGCAGTATTTT.

The chain couples TRBV6-1 to TRBJ2-1, with D possibly being TRBD2 (6 bases). CDR1 is MNHNS and CDR2 is SASEGT in the germline V gene. Trimming took 1 base from V and 0 from J, leaving 10 bases between them. The CDR3 has 16 residues. Written as DNA, the CDR3 is TGTGCCAGCAGTGAAGTTGCGGGGAGCTCCTACAATGAGCAGTTCTTC. Translating gives CASSEVAGSSYNEQFF.

The table lists this clone with a count of one. The chain employs TRBV11-2 and TRBJ2-3; D unresolved. The CDR3 contains 15 residues. Deletions cut 2 bases from V and 3 bases from J, with 12 bases between. Germline loops: CDR1 SGHAT, CDR2 FQNNGV. CDR3 in amino acids: CASSLRASMTDTQYF. CDR3 DNA sequence: TGTGCCAGCAGCTTAAGGGCGAGTATGACAGATACGCAGTATTTT.

The chain recombines TRBV9 with TRBJ2-5, with D perhaps matching TRBD2 (6 bases). The germline V gene encodes CDR1 SGDLS and CDR2 YYNGEE. The CDR3 has 15 residues. V dropped 0 bases and J dropped 5 bases, with 14 bases sitting between them. CDR3 bases: TGTGCCAGCAGCGTAGAGGGCGGGGCGTGGGAGACCCAGTACTTC. Amino acid sequence: CASSVEGGAWETQYF. Complete variable domain (other parts from reference TRBV9 and TRBJ2-5): DSGVTQTPKHLITATGQRVTLRCSPRSGDLSVYWYQQSLDQGLQFLIQYYNGEERAKGNILERFSAQQFPDLHSELNLSSLELGDSALYFCASSVEGGAWETQYFGPGTRLLVL.

The chain employs TRBV18 and TRBJ1-2, with D possibly being TRBD1 (5 bases). CDR3 length: 16 residues. V shed 1 base and J shed 7 bases, with 19 bases lying between them. CDR1 is KGHSH and CDR2 is LQKENI in the germline V gene. The DNA of the CDR3 is TGTGCCAGCTCACCACAAGTAGACAGTCTCAACGTTGGCTACACCTTC. Translated: CASSPQVDSLNVGYTF.

This chain connects TRBV7-3 to TRBJ1-6, with 7 bases fitting TRBD1. Trimming took 4 bases from V and 9 from J; bases not matched to a gene: 6. The CDR3 is 14 amino acids. Germline CDR1 SGHTA, CDR2 FQGTGA. The CDR3 coding sequence is TGTGCCAGCAGCTCCAGGGGGGGTACTTCACCCCTCCACTTT. It encodes CASSSRGGTSPLHF.

The CDR3 nucleotides are TGTGCCAGCAGCTCTAAAGGGGGGTGGTATGAGCAGTTCTTC. Protein product: CASSSKGGWYEQFF. The chain uses TRBV7-3 and TRBJ2-1, with D perhaps given as TRBD1 or TRBD2 (6 bases each). This CDR3 is built from 14 residues. Per the germline V gene, CDR1 is SGHTA and CDR2 is FQGTGA. The V and J ends lost 4 bases and 8 bases respectively, with 15 bases between them.

The V and J genes are TRBV19 and TRBJ1-1, with TRBD1 matching over 8 bases. CDR1 is LNHDA, CDR2 SQIVND, per germline (reference sequence). CDR3 size: 15 residues. Trimming removed 1 base from V and 4 bases from J; junction bases left unmatched: 5. CDR3 sequence: CASSIATGVGTEAFF. Written as DNA, the CDR3 is TGTGCCAGTAGTATAGCGACAGGGGTGGGCACTGAAGCTTTCTTT.

The CDR3: CASNGQEVNYGYTF. The CDR3 DNA follows: TGTGCCAGTAACGGACAGGAAGTTAACTATGGCTACACCTTC. J is TRBJ1-2 and V is TRBV2; 7 bases are a match to TRBD1. This CDR3 spans 14 amino acids. Germline CDR1 is SNHLY and CDR2 is FYNNEI. V gave up 9 bases and J gave up 1 base; unmatched junction bases: 8. Full variable domain (missing parts from reference TRBV2 and TRBJ1-2): EPEVTQTPSHQVTQMGQEVILRCVPISNHLYFYWYRQILGQKVEFLVSFYNNEISEKSEIFDDQFSVERPDGSNFTLKIRSTKLEDSAMYFCASNGQEVNYGYTFGSGTRLTVV.

The chain uses TRBV14 and TRBJ1-4, with D tentatively TRBD1 (5 bases). The CDR3 runs to 13 residues. Germline CDR1 and CDR2: SGHDN and FVKESK. V lost 5 bases to trimming and J lost 5 bases, with 9 bases between them. The CDR3 sequence: CASSRGENEKLFF. CDR3 sequence (DNA): TGTGCCAGCAGCAGAGGGGAGAATGAAAAACTGTTTTTT.

CDR3 loop: CASSFPPPQGRSGELFF. Here the CDR3 DNA reads TGTGCCAGCAGCTTCCCCCCTCCGCAGGGGCGTAGCGGGGAGCTGTTTTTT. The chain combines TRBV5-4 with TRBJ2-2; D perhaps matches TRBD1 (6 bases). Germline V gene data show CDR1 as SGHNT and CDR2 as YYREEE (reference sequence). V lost 2 bases to trimming and J lost 7 bases, with 21 bases between them. CDR3 length: 17 amino acids. Filled out from reference TRBV5-4 and TRBJ2-2, the complete variable domain reads ETGVTQSPTHLIKTRGQQVTLRCSSQSGHNTVSWYQQALGQGPQFIFQYYREEENGRGNFPPRFSGLQFPNYSSELNVNALELDDSALYLCASSFPPPQGRSGELFFGEGSRLTVL.

This chain connects TRBV7-2 to TRBJ2-7; 9 bases map to TRBD1. J lost 2 bases, V lost 1 base, and 3 bases had no gene match. This CDR3 is 15 amino acids long. Germline V gene data show CDR1 as SGHTA and CDR2 as FQGNSA. CDR3 bases: TGTGCCAGCAGCTTAGATACAGGGGGCACCTACGAGCAGTACTTC. This encodes CASSLDTGGTYEQYF.

The chain is built from TRBV27 and TRBJ2-1; D perhaps matches TRBD1 (6 bases). The germline gives CDR1 MNHEY, CDR2 SMNVEV (reference sequence). The V and J ends lost 5 bases and 0 bases respectively, with 11 bases between them. The CDR3 runs 15 residues. The CDR3 is CASSTGPRSYNEQFF. CDR3 bases: TGTGCCAGCAGTACAGGGCCGCGCTCCTACAATGAGCAGTTCTTC.

The chain links TRBV4-1 to TRBJ2-7; TRBD1 aligns across 7 bases. Germline CDR1 MGHRA, CDR2 YSYEKL. The ends lost 1 base at V and 1 base at J; junction bases unmatched: 7. The CDR3 runs to 16 residues. CDR3 amino acids: CASSQGQGGSSYEQYF. As DNA, the CDR3 is TGCGCCAGCAGCCAAGGACAGGGTGGTAGTTCCTACGAGCAGTACTTC.

The genes are TRBV7-3 and TRBJ1-2, with 7 positions matching TRBD1. The germline gives CDR1 SGHTA, CDR2 FQGTGA. J was trimmed by 4 bases and V by 5 bases; bases with no gene match: 7. CDR3 length equals 14 residues. The CDR3 DNA sequence: TGTGCCAGCAGCCAACCCGGGACAGCCTATGGCTACACCTTC. Protein sequence: CASSQPGTAYGYTF. The full variable domain, in which reference TRBV7-3 and TRBJ1-2 provide the parts outside the CDR3, is GAGVSQTPSNKVTEKGKYVELRCDPISGHTALYWYRQSLGQGPEFLIYFQGTGAADDSGLPNDRFFAVRPEGSVSTLKIQRTERGDSAVYLCASSQPGTAYGYTFGSGTRLTVV.

The chain joins TRBV3-1 (or the pseudogene TRBV3-2) to TRBJ1-2; D is uncertain. The germline CDR1 and CDR2 sequences are LGHDT and YNNKEL (reference sequence). Trimming stripped 5 bases from V and 8 bases from J, with 9 bases between. The CDR3 extends over 11 amino acids. The CDR3 DNA is TGTGCCAGCAGCAACCGAAGGGGCTACACCTTC. Residues: CASSNRRGYTF.

This sequence joins TRBV6-1 and TRBJ2-5, with 7 bases fitting TRBD2. The CDR3 contains 13 residues. V gave up 3 bases and J gave up 5 bases; unmatched junction bases: 3. Germline V gene sequence: CDR1 MNHNS, CDR2 SASEGT. CDR3 sequence (DNA): TGTGCCAGCAGTGAGCGGGGGAGGGAGACCCAGTACTTC. Translating gives CASSERGRETQYF.

The CDR3 protein is CASSFPVENYGYTF. The CDR3 DNA reads TGTGCCAGCAGCTTCCCGGTCGAGAACTATGGCTACACCTTC. V gene TRBV7-9 combines with J gene TRBJ1-2; D is ambiguous. V was trimmed by 3 bases and J by 2 bases, leaving 10 bases between them. CDR1 SEHNR and CDR2 FQNEAQ come from the germline V gene (reference sequence). The CDR3 length is 14 residues.

The rearrangement uses TRBV12-3 or TRBV12-4 and TRBJ1-1; D unclear. V lost 3 bases to trimming and J lost 4 bases, with 9 bases between them. The CDR3 totals 13 residues. CDR3 protein: CASSFEERTEAFF. DNA for the CDR3: TGTGCCAGCAGTTTTGAAGAGCGCACTGAAGCTTTCTTT.

The rearrangement links TRBV5-8 to TRBJ1-5; D possibly corresponds to TRBD1 (6 bases). CDR1 is SGHTS, CDR2 YDEGEE, per germline. The V end was cut by 5 bases, the J end by 6 bases, with 18 bases between. The CDR3 runs 15 residues. Written as DNA, the CDR3 is TGTGCCAGCAGGATAAGTGGGGGGGCGGTTCAGCCCCAGCATTTT. Translated: CASRISGGAVQPQHF. Full variable domain (missing parts from reference TRBV5-8 and TRBJ1-5): EAGVTQSPTHLIKTRGQQATLRCSPISGHTSVYWYQQALGLGLQFLLWYDEGEERNRGNFPPRFSGRQFPNYSSELNVNALELEDSALYLCASRISGGAVQPQHFGDGTRLSIL.

This clone was seen a few times. The V call is TRBV7-3, the J call TRBJ1-2; 7 bases map to TRBD1. The V gene's germline CDR1 is SGHTA and CDR2 FQGTGA. This CDR3 is built from 16 residues. The trim removed 1 base at V and 4 bases at J, leaving 9 bases unmatched. Written as DNA, the CDR3 is TGTGCCAGCAGCTTAAGTCAAGGGGGCCCCCTCTATGGCTACACCTTC. Amino acid sequence: CASSLSQGGPLYGYTF.

The chain joins TRBV5-4 to TRBJ1-2; D gene uncertain. Germline CDR1 and CDR2: SGHNT and YYREEE (reference sequence). Deletions cut 4 bases from V and 8 bases from J, with 15 bases between. This CDR3 spans 13 amino acids. CDR3 nucleotide sequence: TGTGCCAGCAGCCCCACCGGGCGGCACGGCTACACCTTC. Its translation is CASSPTGRHGYTF.

The chain is built from TRBV19 and TRBJ1-1; D may be TRBD1 (5 bases). The V end was cut by 6 bases, the J end by 5 bases, with 13 bases between. CDR3 length equals 13 residues. Germline V gene data show CDR1 as LNHDA and CDR2 as SQIVND (reference sequence). CDR3 bases: TGTGCCAGTAGCTCGACTCCAGGGACTGAAGCTTTCTTT. This sequence encodes CASSSTPGTEAFF.

The chain uses TRBV7-2 and TRBJ1-1, with D perhaps matching TRBD1 (6 bases). CDR3 length: 11 amino acids. Per germline, CDR1 SGHTA and CDR2 FQGNSA. V was cut by 5 bases and J by 10 bases, with 11 bases left in between. Here the CDR3 DNA reads TGTGCCAGCAGCCAGGGGATTAGAGCTTTCTTT. Translated, it gives CASSQGIRAFF. The full variable domain, its missing parts supplied by reference TRBV7-2 and TRBJ1-1, is GAGVSQSPSNKVTEKGKDVELRCDPISGHTALYWYRQSLGQGLEFLIYFQGNSAPDKSGLPSDRFSAERTGGSVSTLTIQRTQQEDSAVYLCASSQGIRAFFGQGTRLTVV.